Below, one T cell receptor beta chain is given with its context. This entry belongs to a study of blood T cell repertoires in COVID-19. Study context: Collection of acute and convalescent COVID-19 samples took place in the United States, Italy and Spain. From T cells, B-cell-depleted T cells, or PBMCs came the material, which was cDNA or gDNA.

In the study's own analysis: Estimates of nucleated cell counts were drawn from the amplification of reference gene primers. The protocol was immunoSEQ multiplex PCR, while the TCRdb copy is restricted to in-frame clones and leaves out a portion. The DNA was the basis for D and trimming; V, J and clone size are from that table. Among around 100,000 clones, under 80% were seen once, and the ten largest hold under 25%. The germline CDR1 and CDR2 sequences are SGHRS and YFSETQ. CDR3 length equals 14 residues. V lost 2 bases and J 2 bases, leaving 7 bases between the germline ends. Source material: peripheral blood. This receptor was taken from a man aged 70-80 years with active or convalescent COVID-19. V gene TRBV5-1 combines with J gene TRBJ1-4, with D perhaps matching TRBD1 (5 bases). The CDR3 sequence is CASSFRQTNEKLFF. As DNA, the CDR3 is TGCGCCAGCAGCTTTCGACAGACTAATGAAAAACTGTTTTTT.